This T cell receptor (beta chain) was captured by sequencing in a study of blood T cells in healthy people across ages. General study results and limits: TCR beta diversity per million T cells fell roughly linearly with age. Naive and antigen-experienced cells were not separated, limiting conclusive comparison.

CDR1 is PRHDT and CDR2 is FYEKMQ in the germline V gene (reference sequence). There are 13 residues in the CDR3. This clonotype came up a few times. Its specificity is unknown. The second PCR ran about 6 to 11 cycles with a sample-barcoded 5' primer and J-beta primers. MiXCR, run by TCRdb on the 5' RACE reads, gives a single entry per CDR3 protein. This sample carries hundreds of thousands of distinct CDR3 sequences, roughly 64% of them seen once, and the ten largest clones take around 22%. Donors ranged from 6 to 90 years old and were healthy Caucasians in Russia. The receptor's source is a man in his thirties or forties in good health. Sequenced material: blood. The rearrangement uses TRBV13 and TRBJ2-4; D not resolved. The J call may be faulty, since TRBJ2-7 better matches the DNA end. This CDR3 reads CASSFGPQYEQYF. CDR3 coding DNA: TGTGCCAGCAGCTTCGGCCCGCAGTACGAGCAGTACTTC.